Listed here are 15 T cell receptor beta chains from one sample, sequenced in a study of blood T cell repertoires in COVID-19. Only in-frame clones appear in the TCRdb table, and some are missing; sequencing was by immunoSEQ multiplex PCR. The profile shows about 240,000 clones, about nine tenths of them singletons. What was sequenced was peripheral blood. Receptors were obtained from a man aged 60-69 years who had recovered from COVID-19.

The chain couples TRBV18 to TRBJ1-1; 8 bases map to TRBD1. V lost 3 bases and J lost 0; bases outside the gene matches: 6. Germline CDR1 is KGHSH and CDR2 is LQKENI. The CDR3 is 16 amino acids. The CDR3 nucleotides are TGTGCCAGCTCACCGACTGGACAGGGAGTGAACACTGAAGCTTTCTTT. This codes for CASSPTGQGVNTEAFF. Full variable domain (outside the CDR3, taken from reference TRBV18 and TRBJ1-1): NAGVMQNPRHLVRRRGQEARLRCSPMKGHSHVYWYRQLPEEGLKFMVYLQKENIIDESGMPKERFSAEFPKEGPSILRIQQVVRGDSAAYFCASSPTGQGVNTEAFFGQGTRLTVV.

This rearrangement joins TRBV27 to TRBJ1-1, with 7 bases lining up with TRBD1. The CDR3 is made up of 15 amino acids. V trimming: 2 bases; J trimming: 0 bases; junction bases outside the gene matches: 3. Per the germline V gene, CDR1 is MNHEY and CDR2 is SMNVEV (reference sequence). The CDR3 reads CASSLATGLNTEAFF. As DNA, the CDR3 is TGTGCCAGCAGTTTAGCGACAGGGCTGAACACTGAAGCTTTCTTT.

This sequence joins TRBV25-1 and TRBJ1-2, with TRBD1 as a possible D gene (5 bases). Trimming removed 4 bases at V and 5 bases at J, with 8 bases between. CDR3 size: 12 residues. Per germline, CDR1 MGHDK and CDR2 SYGVNS. Written as DNA, the CDR3 is TGTGCCAGCAGTGTTCAGGGTTATGGCTACACCTTC. It encodes CASSVQGYGYTF.

CDR3 region: CASTGSPIYEQYV. The CDR3 DNA sequence: TGTGCCAGTACAGGGTCACCAATCTACGAGCAGTACGTC. The chain has TRBV21-1 and TRBJ2-7; the DNA was not used to check the table's D call, TRBD1. TRBV21-1 corresponds to a pseudogene. The CDR3 has 13 residues.

This clone has just one count. The chain employs TRBV18 and TRBJ1-2; D is unclear. This CDR3 is 16 amino acids long. V was trimmed by 0 bases and J by 2 bases, leaving 13 bases between them. Germline lookup yields CDR1 KGHSH and CDR2 LQKENI. The DNA of the CDR3 is TGTGCCAGCTCACCACCCTATGTCCGACAAAACTATGGCTACACCTTC. The encoded protein is CASSPPYVRQNYGYTF. Using reference TRBV18 and TRBJ1-2 for the parts outside the CDR3, the full variable domain is NAGVMQNPRHLVRRRGQEARLRCSPMKGHSHVYWYRQLPEEGLKFMVYLQKENIIDESGMPKERFSAEFPKEGPSILRIQQVVRGDSAAYFCASSPPYVRQNYGYTFGSGTRLTVV.

The J gene is TRBJ1-6, the V gene TRBV2; 9 bases are shared with TRBD1. Germline CDR1 and CDR2: SNHLY and FYNNEI. V gave up 9 bases and J gave up 0 bases; unmatched junction bases: 6. CDR3 length equals 16 residues. The CDR3, as DNA: TGTGCCAGACGACCGGGACAGGGCTCCTATAATTCACCCCTCCACTTT. The encoded protein is CARRPGQGSYNSPLHF. Full variable domain (rest looked up from reference TRBV2 and TRBJ1-6): EPEVTQTPSHQVTQMGQEVILRCVPISNHLYFYWYRQILGQKVEFLVSFYNNEISEKSEIFDDQFSVERPDGSNFTLKIRSTKLEDSAMYFCARRPGQGSYNSPLHFGNGTRLTVT.

This chain uses TRBV11-2 with TRBJ2-1; 9 positions agree with TRBD2. Germline trimming cut 5 bases from V and 9 bases from J; bases unmatched to any gene: 14. In germline, CDR1 is SGHAT, CDR2 FQNNGV. This CDR3 spans 16 amino acids. In DNA form, the CDR3 reads TGTGCCAGCAGCCCAAGCGAGGCTAGCGGGACAGCTGAGCAGTTCTTC. It is translated as CASSPSEASGTAEQFF.

Here the CDR3 reads CASSESGGGAHEQFF. The CDR3 DNA reads as TGTGCCAGCAGTGAAAGTGGCGGGGGGGCCCATGAGCAGTTCTTC. The V gene is TRBV6-1, the J gene TRBJ2-1; 9 bases align to TRBD2. This CDR3 region has 15 residues. J was trimmed by 8 bases and V by 2 bases; bases with no gene match: 7. The germline gives CDR1 MNHNS, CDR2 SASEGT.

J is TRBJ1-2 and V is TRBV3-1 (or the pseudogene TRBV3-2); D may be TRBD1 (6 bases). CDR1 and CDR2 from the germline V gene are LGHDT and YNNKEL (reference sequence). The CDR3 runs 15 residues. The ends were cut back, 4 bases at V and 2 bases at J, with 14 bases in the middle. CDR3 residues: CASSPPRQENYGYTF. The CDR3 DNA follows: TGTGCCAGCAGCCCACCTAGACAGGAGAACTATGGCTACACCTTC.

The chain carries TRBV28 and TRBJ1-6, with 8 bases matching TRBD1. The trim removed 2 bases at V and 10 bases at J, leaving 4 bases unmatched. This CDR3 comprises 14 residues. CDR1 and CDR2 (germline): MDHEN, SYDVKM. CDR3 coding DNA: TGTGCCAGCAGTTTAGGACAGGGAGGATCACCCCTCCACTTT. Its translation is CASSLGQGGSPLHF.

V is TRBV20-1 and J is TRBJ2-3; perhaps TRBD2 as D (5 bases). Germline V lookup: CDR1 DFQATT, CDR2 SNEGSKA (reference sequence). V was cut by 3 bases and J by 5 bases, with 9 bases left in between. The CDR3 is 12 amino acids. The DNA for the CDR3 is TGCAGTGCTAGTTTAGGAGGAGATACGCAGTATTTT. It specifies CSASLGGDTQYF.

The CDR3 loop reads CASSSTGYNEQFF. CDR3 nucleotide sequence: TGCGCCAGCAGCTCGACAGGTTACAATGAGCAGTTCTTC. This rearrangement joins TRBV5-1 to TRBJ2-1, with a tentative D call TRBD1 (6 bases). The CDR3 spans 13 residues. Trimming stripped 3 bases from V and 4 bases from J, with 8 bases between. Germline CDR1 and CDR2: SGHRS and YFSETQ.

The genes are TRBV11-2 and TRBJ1-1; D call uncertain. V shed 1 base and J shed 6 bases, with 12 bases lying between them. CDR1 is SGHAT and CDR2 is FQNNGV in the germline V gene. This CDR3 has 14 residues. The CDR3 spells CASSLGGKWAEAFF. The CDR3 region has the DNA TGTGCCAGCAGCTTAGGCGGGAAATGGGCTGAAGCTTTCTTT.

The chain employs TRBV9 and TRBJ2-7; TRBD1 matches 11 bases. Germline CDR1 SGDLS, CDR2 YYNGEE. The CDR3 loop spans 16 amino acids. The V and J ends lost 3 bases and 6 bases, in that order; junction bases with no gene match: 11. The CDR3 DNA reads as TGTGCCAGCAGCGCTCCTTTGGGACAGGGGGTTAGCGAGCAGTACTTC. It codes for CASSAPLGQGVSEQYF.

The chain has TRBV5-1 and TRBJ2-5, with 12 bases matching TRBD2. V gave up 3 bases and J gave up 0 bases; unmatched junction bases: 15. CDR1 and CDR2 (germline): SGHRS, YFSETQ. This CDR3 region has 20 residues. This chain's CDR3 is CASSSSGLAGFISNQETQYF. The CDR3 nucleotides are TGCGCCAGCAGCTCGTCGGGACTAGCGGGCTTTATCTCGAACCAAGAGACCCAGTACTTC.